The 27 T cell receptor beta chains in this list originate from one sample, sequenced in a study of metastatic and nonmetastatic thyroid tumors. TCRdb re-analyzed the PCR reads through MiXCR. The repertoire consists of about 49,000 clones, with less than 5% occurring once and the leading ten covering about a tenth. Each patient went into thyroid surgery without having received any treatment. Sequencing was performed on blood. These receptors originate from a female donor with papillary thyroid cancer or a benign thyroid nodule (not recorded which). Some clones in this sample may be carry-over from other donors' samples.

This clone was counted at least ten times. The J gene is TRBJ2-3, the V gene TRBV12-3 or TRBV12-4, with 7 bases matching TRBD1. V shed 6 bases and J 1 base; nucleotides not matched to a gene: 7. This CDR3 is built from 15 residues. CDR3 amino acids: CASSLETGGTDTQYF. The CDR3, as DNA: TGTGCCAGCAGCCTCGAAACAGGGGGCACAGATACGCAGTATTTT.

To note about this clone: A much larger clone is a single base away; this may be a read error. This chain uses TRBV29-1 with TRBJ1-1, with 7 bases matching TRBD1. The germline CDR1 and CDR2 sequences are SQVTM and ANQGSEA. The V gene end was trimmed by 2 bases and the J gene end by 6 bases; junction bases not matched to a gene: 6. The CDR3 length is 13 residues. The CDR3: CSVESGTVPEAFF. The CDR3 region has the DNA TGCAGCGTTGAATCCGGGACAGTGCCTGAAGCTTTCTTT.

The chain is built from TRBV6-1 and TRBJ2-5, with 8 bases lining up with TRBD1. V shed 6 bases and J 1 base; nucleotides not matched to a gene: 4. CDR1 and CDR2 (germline): MNHNS, SASEGT. The CDR3 runs to 14 residues. The CDR3 nucleotides read TGTGCCAGCAGGGACAGGGTGTTCCAAGAGACCCAGTACTTC. The encoded protein is CASRDRVFQETQYF.

This clone occurred many times. Being one base from a much bigger clone, this may be a read error. Other DNA sequences of this sample code for an identical CDR3. This chain joins TRBV6-1 and TRBJ2-5; D not resolved. There are 13 residues in the CDR3. Germline V lookup: CDR1 MNHNS, CDR2 SASEGT. V was shortened by 6 bases and J by 5 bases, with 13 bases between the two germline ends. In DNA form, the CDR3 reads TGTGCCAGCAGCGACCGGGCTCAGGAGACCCAGTACTTC. This translates into CASSDRAQETQYF.

This clone showed up many times. The chain links TRBV7-6 to TRBJ2-1, with 13 bases identical to TRBD2. Germline V gene lookup returns CDR1 SGHVS and CDR2 FNYEAQ. V lost 1 base to trimming and J lost 5 bases; unmatched junction nucleotides: 8. The CDR3 is 18 amino acids. The DNA of the CDR3 is TGTGCCAGCAGCTTAGGGACTAGCGGGAGTCTGGTTAACAATGAGCAGTTCTTC. Residues: CASSLGTSGSLVNNEQFF.

This clone has ten or more counts. This chain uses TRBV24-1 with TRBJ1-5; maybe TRBD1 (6 bases). CDR1 KGHDR and CDR2 SFDVKD come from the germline V gene. Trimming cost V 3 bases and J 6 bases, with 8 bases left between them. This CDR3 comprises 13 residues. CDR3 sequence (DNA): TGTGCCACCAGTGATACAGGGAGTCAGCCCCAGCATTTT. Its protein is CATSDTGSQPQHF.

This clone was found many times. The CDR3 loop reads CASGLATGSGGYTF. In nucleotides, the CDR3 is TGTGCTAGTGGTTTGGCTACAGGGAGTGGAGGCTACACCTTC. The chain recombines TRBV12-5 with TRBJ1-2, with D possibly being TRBD1 (6 bases). CDR3 length: 14 residues. V was shortened by 1 base and J by 8 bases, with 14 bases between the two germline ends. Germline CDR1 is LGHNT and CDR2 is FRNRAP. Supplemented by reference TRBV12-5 and TRBJ1-2, the full variable domain reads DARVTQTPRHKVTEMGQEVTMRCQPILGHNTVFWYRQTMMQGLELLAYFRNRAPLDDSGMPKDRFSAEMPDATLATLKIQPSEPRDSAVYFCASGLATGSGGYTFGSGTRLTVV.

The DNA of the CDR3 is TGTGCCAGTAGTCTCGGACAGGGGGCGCATGAAAAACTGTTTTTT. It is translated as CASSLGQGAHEKLFF. The chain couples TRBV19 to TRBJ1-4; 11 bases match TRBD1. CDR1 is LNHDA and CDR2 is SQIVND in the germline V gene (reference sequence). The CDR3 runs to 15 residues. With 5 bases clipped from V and 6 bases from J, the junction kept 5 bases outside the gene matches.

The sample holds many counts of this clone. Possible read error: a much larger clone is one base away. V gene TRBV15 combines with J gene TRBJ2-7; 9 nucleotides match TRBD1. The trim removed 3 bases at V and 4 bases at J, leaving 7 bases unmatched. Germline CDR1 LNHNV, CDR2 YYDKDF (reference sequence). The length of the CDR3 is 15 residues. The DNA of the CDR3 is TGTGCCACCAGCAGCGGACAGGGGAGATGGTACGAGCAGTACTTC. Its protein product is CATSSGQGRWYEQYF.

This clone was seen many times. This rearrangement joins TRBV24-1 to TRBJ2-3; tentative D call: TRBD2 (6 bases). CDR1 KGHDR and CDR2 SFDVKD come from the germline V gene. Between the trimmed V and J ends, which lost 10 bases and 1 base, there was a span of 11 bases. There are 13 residues in the CDR3. The CDR3 DNA reads TGTGCCACGAGGAGGGACGGCACAGATACGCAGTATTTT. As protein: CATRRDGTDTQYF.

This clone was recorded many times. An end of the junction differs from the germline gene, which may be a read error. V and J are TRBV7-7 and TRBJ2-5; maybe TRBD2 (5 bases). The CDR3 has 14 amino acids. The V gene's germline CDR1 is SSHAT and CDR2 FNYEAQ (reference sequence). CDR3 sequence reads: CASSLAGGQETQYF. The CDR3 DNA follows: TGTGCTAGCAGCTTAGCTGGCGGGCAAGAGACCCAGTACTTC.

This clone came up many times. The rearrangement links TRBV7-3 to TRBJ2-3, with 9 bases lining up with TRBD1. Trimming removed 2 bases from V and 5 bases from J; junction bases left unmatched: 8. Germline lookup yields CDR1 SGHTA and CDR2 FQGTGA. CDR3 size: 16 residues. CDR3 in amino acids: CASSLLGTGTKDTQYF. CDR3 bases: TGTGCCAGCAGCTTACTCGGGACAGGGACAAAAGATACGCAGTATTTT. Using reference TRBV7-3 and TRBJ2-3 for the parts outside the CDR3, the full variable domain is GAGVSQTPSNKVTEKGKYVELRCDPISGHTALYWYRQSLGQGPEFLIYFQGTGAADDSGLPNDRFFAVRPEGSVSTLKIQRTERGDSAVYLCASSLLGTGTKDTQYFGPGTRLTVL.

This sequence joins TRBV2 and TRBJ1-1, with a weak D call TRBD1 (6 bases). The CDR3 contains 12 residues. Trimming pared 3 bases from V and 4 bases from J, leaving 6 bases between. Per germline, CDR1 SNHLY and CDR2 FYNNEI. CDR3 in amino acids: CASSEGATEAFF. CDR3 coding DNA: TGTGCCAGCAGTGAGGGGGCCACTGAAGCTTTCTTT.

This clone was seen more than once but under ten times. This chain connects TRBV6-2 or TRBV6-3 to TRBJ2-2; 12 positions agree with TRBD2. After removal of 7 bases from V and 1 base from J, the junction contained 4 bases not matched to a gene. Germline assignment: CDR1 MNHEY and CDR2 SVGEGT. The CDR3 length is 16 residues. In nucleotides, the CDR3 is TGTGCCAGCAACAAACTAGCGGGGGGGAACACCGGGGAGCTGTTTTTT. It encodes CASNKLAGGNTGELFF.

Ten or more counts support this clone. The chain links TRBV11-2 to TRBJ1-1, with D unclear. Trimming took off 4 bases at V and 8 bases at J, with 14 bases between the two ends. Germline CDR1 reads SGHAT; CDR2 reads FQNNGV. This CDR3 is built from 13 residues. Here the CDR3 reads CASSSHKEAEAFF. The CDR3 DNA reads TGTGCCAGCAGCTCACACAAAGAGGCAGAAGCTTTCTTT.

There are many counts of this clone. V usage is TRBV7-9 and J usage is TRBJ2-7; D remains unclear. CDR3 length equals 13 residues. Trimming removed 2 bases from V and 5 bases from J, with 10 bases in between. From germline, CDR1 is SEHNR and CDR2 FQNEAQ (reference sequence). The DNA of the CDR3 is TGTGCCAGCAGCTTATTGAGTGGAGACGAGCAGTACTTC. It is translated as CASSLLSGDEQYF.

This sequence joins TRBV6-2 or TRBV6-3 and TRBJ2-1, with TRBD1 matching 9 bases. The CDR3 contains 16 residues. CDR1 is MNHEY and CDR2 is SVGEGT in the germline V gene. V shed 5 bases, J shed 5 bases, and the junction held 10 bases outside the gene matches. The CDR3 region has the DNA TGTGCCAGCAGTGACCCGGGACAGGGTCTCGACAATGAGCAGTTCTTC. It is translated as CASSDPGQGLDNEQFF.

This clone appeared a few times. The rearrangement uses TRBV5-1 and TRBJ1-2; D perhaps matches TRBD1 (6 bases). Germline V CDR1 and CDR2: SGHRS, YFSETQ. V gave up 6 bases and J gave up 6 bases, with 18 bases separating them. CDR3 size: 14 residues. For the CDR3, the DNA is TGCGCCAGCACCCTAACAGGGAAAGTTGATGGCTACACCTTC. It specifies CASTLTGKVDGYTF.

For this clone: Since a much larger clone is just one base distant, this may be a read error. The sample carries other DNA sequences with the same CDR3. The chain links TRBV7-3 to TRBJ2-5; tentative D call: TRBD2 (6 bases). The CDR3 runs 14 residues. The V and J ends lost 7 bases and 7 bases respectively, with 19 bases between them. Germline loops: CDR1 SGHTA, CDR2 FQGTGA. CDR3 residues: CASKLAGNQGTQYF. The CDR3, as DNA: TGTGCCAGCAAACTAGCTGGAAACCAGGGGACCCAGTACTTC.

This clone showed up just a few times. V gene TRBV6-1 combines with J gene TRBJ1-2; D possibly corresponds to TRBD1 (6 bases). V lost 5 bases and J lost 6, with 16 bases in between. Germline V lookup: CDR1 MNHNS, CDR2 SASEGT. The CDR3 has 14 residues. CDR3 coding DNA: TGTGCCAGCAGTTATCAAGGGGGGAGGGATGGCTACACCTTC. Encoded protein: CASSYQGGRDGYTF.

Only a few counts were recorded for this clone. A much larger clonotype is one base distant, so this may be a read error. This chain joins TRBV5-1 and TRBJ2-5; D not resolved. The germline gives CDR1 SGHRS, CDR2 YFSETQ. With 0 bases removed from V and 5 bases from J, the gap between germline ends came to 8 bases. There are 13 residues in the CDR3. CDR3 coding DNA: TGCGCCAGCAGCTTGGGCCGACCGGAGACCCAGTACTTC. It is translated as CASSLGRPETQYF.

Details on this clone: Its ends do not fully match the called genes, so a read error is possible. The chain links TRBV19 to TRBJ1-5; D unresolved. CDR1 and CDR2 from the germline V gene are LNHDA and SQIVND (reference sequence). CDR3 length equals 13 residues. CDR3 in amino acids: CASIIVSKQPQHF. The CDR3 bases are TGTGCCAGTATTATTGTCAGCAAACAGCCCCAGCATTTT.

The chain is built from TRBV7-3 and TRBJ2-1, with TRBD1 identical over 7 bases. The CDR3 is made up of 15 amino acids. Unmatched junction bases numbered 3, after V lost 2 bases and J lost 2 bases. Germline V gene data show CDR1 as SGHTA and CDR2 as FQGTGA. The CDR3 loop reads CASSLDDRAYNEQFF. As DNA, the CDR3 is TGTGCCAGCAGCTTAGACGACAGGGCCTACAATGAGCAGTTCTTC. Looking up the rest from reference TRBV7-3 and TRBJ2-1 gives the full variable domain: GAGVSQTPSNKVTEKGKYVELRCDPISGHTALYWYRQSLGQGPEFLIYFQGTGAADDSGLPNDRFFAVRPEGSVSTLKIQRTERGDSAVYLCASSLDDRAYNEQFFGPGTRLTVL.

At least ten counts were recorded for this clone. The chain uses TRBV5-1 and TRBJ1-3; D not resolved. The CDR3 spans 16 residues. V dropped 0 bases and J dropped 4 bases, with 14 bases sitting between them. Germline CDR1 is SGHRS and CDR2 is YFSETQ. The CDR3 coding sequence is TGCGCCAGCAGCTTGGCCCAGGCGGCAAGCGGAAACACCATATATTTT. Its translation: CASSLAQAASGNTIYF.

This clone was recorded at least ten times. This chain joins TRBV19 and TRBJ2-5, with a possible D match to TRBD1 (5 bases). This CDR3 region has 13 residues. Germline V gene sequence: CDR1 LNHDA, CDR2 SQIVND (reference sequence). V lost 5 bases, J lost 5 bases, and 12 bases lay in between. The CDR3 protein is CASSGAHSETQYF. Here the CDR3 DNA reads TGTGCCAGTAGTGGGGCCCACAGTGAGACCCAGTACTTC.

This clone came up a few times. The chain employs TRBV19 and TRBJ2-2; 7 nucleotides align to TRBD1. Trimming removed 4 bases from V and 5 bases from J; junction bases left unmatched: 10. This CDR3 is 16 amino acids long. Germline assignment: CDR1 LNHDA and CDR2 SQIVND (reference sequence). CDR3 protein: CASSRSGQSRTGELFF. The CDR3 bases are TGTGCCAGTAGTAGATCGGGACAGAGTAGAACCGGGGAGCTGTTTTTT.

This clone was counted ten times or more. The chain employs TRBV6-1 and TRBJ1-1; D gene uncertain. Per the germline V gene, CDR1 is MNHNS and CDR2 is SASEGT. The V and J ends lost 4 bases and 3 bases respectively, with 9 bases between them. The CDR3 has 13 amino acids. CDR3 sequence: CASSGSWDTEAFF. CDR3 bases: TGTGCCAGCAGTGGCTCGTGGGACACTGAAGCTTTCTTT.